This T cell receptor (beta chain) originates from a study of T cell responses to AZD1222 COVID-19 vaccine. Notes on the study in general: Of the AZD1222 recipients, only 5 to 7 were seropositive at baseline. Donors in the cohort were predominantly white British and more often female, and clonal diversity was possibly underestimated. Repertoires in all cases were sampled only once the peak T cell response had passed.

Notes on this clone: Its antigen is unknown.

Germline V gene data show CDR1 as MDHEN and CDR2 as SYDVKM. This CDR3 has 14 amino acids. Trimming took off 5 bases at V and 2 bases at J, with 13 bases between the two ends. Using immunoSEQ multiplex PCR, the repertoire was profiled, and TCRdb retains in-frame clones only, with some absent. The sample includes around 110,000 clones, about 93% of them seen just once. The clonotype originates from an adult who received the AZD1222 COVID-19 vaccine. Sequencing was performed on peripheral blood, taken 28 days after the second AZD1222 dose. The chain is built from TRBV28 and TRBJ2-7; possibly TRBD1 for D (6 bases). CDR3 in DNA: TGTGCCAGCAGTCCTCTCGGACAGACCTACGAGCAGTACTTC. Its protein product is CASSPLGQTYEQYF.